These 8 T cell receptor beta chains share one sample of origin, sequenced in a study of siplizumab effects on memory and regulatory T cells (dated by TCRdb to the late 2010s). The library came from the immunoSEQ multiplex PCR assay. Held by TCRdb, this immuneACCESS table contains in-frame sequences only and omits some clones. Under half of the omission traces to an unresolved V gene where checked; the cause of the rest is unknown. The table for this sample lists about 50,000 clones; about 97% of them were counted only once. 0.5% to 0.7% of the sample rests with the top ten. Sequenced: naive CD4+ T cells sorted from blood. The cell subset or site label, as the study defines it: unstimulated naive T cells. Every receptor here comes from a human donor in good health.

This chain joins TRBV7-3 and TRBJ2-3, with unresolved D. The V gene lost 4 bases and the J gene lost 6 bases, with 5 bases spanning the gap. CDR1 SGHTA and CDR2 FQGTGA come from the germline V gene. The CDR3 runs to 11 residues. The CDR3 loop is CASSSRDTQYF. The CDR3 DNA follows: TGTGCCAGCAGCTCGCGGGATACGCAGTATTTT.

This clone was seen a handful of times. The chain uses TRBV20-1 and TRBJ1-1; D is undetermined. Trimming removed 3 bases from V and 4 bases from J, with 6 bases in between. Germline assignment: CDR1 DFQATT and CDR2 SNEGSKA (reference sequence). CDR3 length equals 11 residues. The CDR3 sequence is CSARGSTEAFF. The CDR3 DNA reads as TGCAGTGCTAGGGGGAGCACTGAAGCTTTCTTT.

The rearrangement links TRBV5-8 to TRBJ2-7; 13 bases map to TRBD2. V shed 0 bases and J 4 bases; nucleotides not matched to a gene: 7. Germline lookup yields CDR1 SGHTS and CDR2 YDEGEE. This CDR3 comprises 17 residues. The CDR3 loop reads CASSLEAGTSGIYEQYF. The CDR3 DNA is TGTGCCAGCAGCTTGGAAGCCGGGACTAGCGGGATTTACGAGCAGTACTTC.

This chain connects TRBV5-4 to TRBJ2-3; D is perhaps TRBD1 (6 bases). V was clipped by 4 bases and J by 0 bases, with 15 bases between them. The CDR3 length is 16 residues. The V gene's germline CDR1 is SGHNT and CDR2 YYREEE (reference sequence). The CDR3 is CASSGTGTWSTDTQYF. CDR3 sequence (DNA): TGTGCCAGCAGCGGTACCGGGACATGGAGCACAGATACGCAGTATTTT. Looking up the rest from reference TRBV5-4 and TRBJ2-3 gives the full variable domain: ETGVTQSPTHLIKTRGQQVTLRCSSQSGHNTVSWYQQALGQGPQFIFQYYREEENGRGNFPPRFSGLQFPNYSSELNVNALELDDSALYLCASSGTGTWSTDTQYFGPGTRLTVL.

The chain uses TRBV5-1 and TRBJ2-5; D is possibly TRBD1 or TRBD2 (5 bases each). The germline CDR1 and CDR2 sequences are SGHRS and YFSETQ. The CDR3 has 14 residues. Deletions cut 4 bases from V and 3 bases from J, with 13 bases between. The CDR3 region has the DNA TGCGCCAGCAGCCCCGGGACGGCGAAAGAGACCCAGTACTTC. It yields the protein CASSPGTAKETQYF.

V gene TRBV9 combines with J gene TRBJ2-5; 14 positions agree with TRBD2. The CDR3 is 18 residues long. V lost 4 bases, J lost 5 bases, and 13 bases stayed unmatched. The germline CDR1 and CDR2 sequences are SGDLS and YYNGEE. The CDR3 sequence is CASSSRLAGGPGWETQYF. CDR3 nucleotide sequence: TGTGCCAGCAGCTCCCGACTAGCGGGAGGGCCGGGGTGGGAGACCCAGTACTTC.

This chain uses TRBV5-1 with TRBJ1-1; 7 bases agree with TRBD1. CDR3 length: 13 residues. Unmatched junction bases numbered 7, after V lost 3 bases and J lost 8 bases. CDR1 and CDR2 from the germline V gene are SGHRS and YFSETQ. In DNA form, the CDR3 reads TGCGCCAGCAGCTCCCCGGGACAGAGAGAAGCTTTCTTT. It translates to CASSSPGQREAFF.

This sequence joins TRBV12-5 and TRBJ2-5, with 9 bases identical to TRBD2. Trimming cost V 6 bases and J 7 bases; bases outside gene matches: 15. CDR1 LGHNT and CDR2 FRNRAP come from the germline V gene. CDR3 length: 16 residues. In DNA form, the CDR3 reads TGTGCTAGTGGGAAACTGACTAGCGGAGGCAGGGGGACCCAGTACTTC. Its translation: CASGKLTSGGRGTQYF.